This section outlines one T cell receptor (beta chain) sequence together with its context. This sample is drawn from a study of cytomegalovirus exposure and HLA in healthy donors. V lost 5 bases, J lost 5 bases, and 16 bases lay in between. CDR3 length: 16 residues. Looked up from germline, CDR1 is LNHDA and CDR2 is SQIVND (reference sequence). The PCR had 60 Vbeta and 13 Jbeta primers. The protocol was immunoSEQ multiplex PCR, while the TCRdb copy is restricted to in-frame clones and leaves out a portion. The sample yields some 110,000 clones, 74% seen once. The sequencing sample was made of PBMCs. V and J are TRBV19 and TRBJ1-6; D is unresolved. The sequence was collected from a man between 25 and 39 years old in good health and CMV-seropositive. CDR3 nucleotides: TGTGCCAGTAGTCCCAACGCGCGTGTAAATAATTCACCCCTCCACTTT. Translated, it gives CASSPNARVNNSPLHF.